The 24 T cell receptor beta chains below were found in one sample sequenced in a study of blood T cell repertoires in COVID-19. The protocol was immunoSEQ multiplex PCR, while the TCRdb copy is restricted to in-frame clones and leaves out a portion. The table includes a few hundred thousand clones, approximately 84% detected once. Sequenced material: peripheral blood. Receptors originate from a middle-aged man with acute or convalescent COVID-19.

The chain has TRBV6-4 and TRBJ2-1, with 10 bases aligning to TRBD2. Germline loops: CDR1 MRHNA, CDR2 SNTAGT. The CDR3 totals 13 residues. With V trimmed by 7 bases and J by 7 bases, 4 bases remained unmatched. The CDR3 DNA follows: TGTGCCAGCATCGTAGCGGGAGGTAATGAGCAGTTCTTC. The encoded protein is CASIVAGGNEQFF.

The rearrangement joins TRBV5-5 to TRBJ2-2; maybe TRBD1 (5 bases). CDR3 length: 15 residues. Germline V gene data show CDR1 as SGHKS and CDR2 as YYEKEE (reference sequence). V was clipped by 6 bases and J by 3 bases, with 15 bases between them. This CDR3 is CASTAGYSDTGELFF. In nucleotides, the CDR3 is TGTGCCAGCACCGCAGGGTACAGTGACACCGGGGAGCTGTTTTTT.

The rearrangement joins TRBV12-3 or TRBV12-4 to TRBJ1-5; D remains ambiguous. CDR3 length equals 13 residues. Between the trimmed V and J ends, which lost 7 bases and 5 bases, there was a span of 12 bases. CDR3 nucleotides: TGTGCCAGCAAGAGGCAGCTTGATCAGCCCCAGCATTTT. Translation gives CASKRQLDQPQHF.

The V gene is TRBV4-1, the J gene TRBJ1-1; a weak D match, TRBD1 (5 bases). This CDR3 has 14 residues. Per the germline V gene, CDR1 is MGHRA and CDR2 is YSYEKL. The V end lost 1 base, the J end lost 2 bases, and 8 bases lay between the germline ends. The CDR3 protein is CASSQGDRNTEAFF. The CDR3 DNA reads as TGCGCCAGCAGCCAAGGTGACAGAAACACTGAAGCTTTCTTT.

The J gene is TRBJ2-5, the V gene TRBV6-5; 8 bases match TRBD1. V gave up 6 bases and J gave up 4 bases; unmatched junction bases: 7. Germline CDR1 MNHEY, CDR2 SVGAGI. This CDR3 contains 14 residues. CDR3 nucleotide sequence: TGTGCCAGCAGGCCGGACAGGGCGACAGAGACCCAGTACTTC. Its protein is CASRPDRATETQYF.

The chain links TRBV28 to TRBJ1-1; D may be TRBD1 (6 bases). V lost 10 bases to trimming and J lost 3 bases, with 18 bases between them. Germline loops: CDR1 MDHEN, CDR2 SYDVKM. The length of the CDR3 is 14 residues. The CDR3 nucleotides are TGTGCCATTCAGGGGAATGGGGGCTACACTGAAGCTTTCTTT. It yields the protein CAIQGNGGYTEAFF.

A single count supports this clone. Here the CDR3 reads CASSSGGGTAYGYTF. The CDR3 DNA sequence: TGTGCCAGCAGCTCCGGCGGAGGAACAGCATATGGCTACACCTTC. The genes are TRBV7-9 and TRBJ1-2; D call uncertain. The CDR3 loop spans 15 amino acids. V lost 4 bases and J 5 bases, leaving 17 bases between the germline ends. Germline V gene sequence: CDR1 SEHNR, CDR2 FQNEAQ (reference sequence).

The J gene is TRBJ2-7, the V gene TRBV15; weak D call: TRBD1 (5 bases). Trimming shortened V by 2 bases and J by 1 base, and 15 bases separated the two germline ends. The CDR3 is made up of 16 amino acids. Germline V gives CDR1 LNHNV, CDR2 YYDKDF (reference sequence). The CDR3 DNA follows: TGTGCCACCAGCAGAACTCCTACAGGTTTTTCCTACGAGCAGTACTTC. Amino acid sequence: CATSRTPTGFSYEQYF.

CDR3 sequence reads: CASSQTVYEQYF. For the CDR3, the DNA is TGTGCCAGCAGCCAAACAGTCTACGAGCAGTACTTC. V usage is TRBV3-1 (or the pseudogene TRBV3-2) and J usage is TRBJ2-7; D unresolved. Germline V lookup: CDR1 LGHDT, CDR2 YNNKEL (reference sequence). The CDR3 is 12 residues long. V lost 2 bases, J lost 3 bases, and 5 bases lay in between.

This rearrangement joins TRBV5-5 to TRBJ2-7; D remains unclear. The germline V and J ends were trimmed by 1 base and 2 bases, with 7 bases remaining between them. CDR1 and CDR2 from the germline V gene are SGHKS and YYEKEE (reference sequence). The CDR3 consists of 13 residues. This CDR3 reads CASSLPDTYEQYF. As DNA, the CDR3 is TGTGCCAGCAGCTTGCCCGACACCTACGAGCAGTACTTC. Supplemented by reference TRBV5-5 and TRBJ2-7, the full variable domain reads DAGVTQSPTHLIKTRGQQVTLRCSPISGHKSVSWYQQVLGQGPQFIFQYYEKEERGRGNFPDRFSARQFPNYSSELNVNALLLGDSALYLCASSLPDTYEQYFGPGTRLTVT.

The chain employs TRBV6-6 and TRBJ2-5; a possible D gene is TRBD1 (6 bases). Trimming left V 10 bases short and J 7 bases short, with 16 bases between. Per the germline V gene, CDR1 is MNHNY and CDR2 is SVGAGI (reference sequence). This CDR3 is built from 12 residues. The CDR3, as DNA: TGTGCCACCTCGGACAGTTTAGGGACCCAGTACTTC. It encodes CATSDSLGTQYF.

The sample holds one count of this clone. The gene calls are TRBV3-1 (or the pseudogene TRBV3-2) and TRBJ2-5, with 11 nucleotides matching TRBD1. Losses at the gene ends were 5 bases for V and 3 bases for J; bases not matched to a gene: 8. The CDR3 contains 16 residues. Germline loops: CDR1 LGHDT, CDR2 YNNKEL (reference sequence). CDR3 residues: CASSDRDRGMKETQYF. Here the CDR3 DNA reads TGTGCCAGCAGCGACCGGGACAGGGGGATGAAAGAGACCCAGTACTTC.

This sequence joins TRBV6-5 and TRBJ2-1; maybe TRBD2 (5 bases). Germline CDR1 and CDR2: MNHEY and SVGAGI. The CDR3 runs 14 residues. Trimming took off 7 bases at V and 6 bases at J, with 16 bases between the two ends. The CDR3: CASISSNPPNEQFF. The CDR3 DNA reads TGTGCCAGCATTTCTAGCAACCCCCCCAATGAGCAGTTCTTC.

The rearrangement uses TRBV19 and TRBJ1-2, with 8 bases lining up with TRBD1. The length of the CDR3 is 15 residues. Germline V gives CDR1 LNHDA, CDR2 SQIVND (reference sequence). The V segment lost 4 bases and the J segment 9 bases; nucleotides outside the gene matches: 13. CDR3 DNA: TGTGCCAGTAGTACTCGACAGGGGAAGACAAATAGCTACACCTTC. Translation: CASSTRQGKTNSYTF.

The rearrangement links TRBV7-9 to TRBJ1-1, with a possible D match to TRBD1 (5 bases). Germline assignment: CDR1 SEHNR and CDR2 FQNEAQ (reference sequence). The CDR3 runs 12 residues. The V gene lost 1 base and the J gene lost 8 bases, with 8 bases spanning the gap. CDR3 sequence reads: CASSLEAGEAFF. In DNA form, the CDR3 reads TGTGCCAGCAGCTTAGAAGCAGGGGAAGCTTTCTTT.

The chain joins TRBV19 to TRBJ1-3, with 7 bases fitting TRBD1. The V segment lost 4 bases and the J segment 8 bases; nucleotides outside the gene matches: 5. The CDR3 is made up of 13 amino acids. CDR1 is LNHDA and CDR2 is SQIVND in the germline V gene (reference sequence). The CDR3 DNA sequence: TGTGCCAGTAGTAGGGACAGAAGTGACACCATATATTTT. This gives the protein CASSRDRSDTIYF.

This clone was seen only a few times. The V call is TRBV5-4, the J call TRBJ2-7, with 10 bases that match TRBD2. J gave up 5 bases and V 5 bases, and 7 bases lay outside the gene matches. The CDR3 has 14 residues. CDR1 and CDR2 from the germline V gene are SGHNT and YYREEE (reference sequence). The CDR3 sequence is CASRYGTSVDEQYF. The DNA for the CDR3 is TGTGCCAGCAGATACGGGACTAGCGTTGACGAGCAGTACTTC.

A few counts support this clone. The chain has TRBV15 and TRBJ1-4; D gene unclear. This CDR3 is 15 amino acids long. Germline V gene lookup returns CDR1 LNHNV and CDR2 YYDKDF (reference sequence). The V and J ends lost 1 base and 7 bases respectively, with 13 bases between them. The CDR3, as DNA: TGTGCCACCAGCAGAGTAAAGAGGAGTCGTGAAAAACTGTTTTTT. It translates to CATSRVKRSREKLFF.

This sequence joins TRBV2 and TRBJ2-5; the D gene is possibly TRBD1 (6 bases). The germline gives CDR1 SNHLY, CDR2 FYNNEI. The CDR3 has 13 residues. Trimming left V 8 bases short and J 5 bases short, with 15 bases between. This CDR3 reads CASRPQGRETQYF. The CDR3 region has the DNA TGTGCCAGCCGACCGCAGGGGCGGGAGACCCAGTACTTC.

A single count supports this clone. The chain has TRBV3-1 (or the pseudogene TRBV3-2) and TRBJ1-1; a weak D match, TRBD1 (6 bases). Germline V gene data show CDR1 as LGHDT and CDR2 as YNNKEL (reference sequence). This CDR3 is built from 15 residues. Trimming removed 1 base from V and 11 bases from J, with 20 bases in between. The CDR3 DNA sequence: TGTGCCAGCAGCCAAGGGGACATGGGGAAAGAAAAGGCTTTCTTT. Translation gives CASSQGDMGKEKAFF.

This clone was detected once. This chain uses TRBV6-5 with TRBJ2-3; D ambiguous. Germline loops: CDR1 MNHEY, CDR2 SVGAGI. CDR3 size: 16 residues. V dropped 0 bases and J dropped 0 bases, with 10 bases sitting between them. The CDR3 DNA sequence: TGTGCCAGCAGTTACTCGACCGGGTTAAGCACAGATACGCAGTATTTT. Its translation is CASSYSTGLSTDTQYF.

The rearrangement uses TRBV9 and TRBJ2-5, with 8 bases identical to TRBD2. The CDR3 length is 16 residues. J was trimmed by 2 bases and V by 6 bases; bases with no gene match: 12. Looked up from germline, CDR1 is SGDLS and CDR2 is YYNGEE. The CDR3, as DNA: TGTGCCAGCACCCCCTTAGCGGGGCCTGCACAAGAGACCCAGTACTTC. Amino acids: CASTPLAGPAQETQYF.

The CDR3 protein is CASKEQAGVNNSPLHF. In nucleotides, the CDR3 is TGTGCCAGCAAAGAGCAGGCAGGGGTGAATAATTCACCCCTCCACTTT. The chain uses TRBV27 and TRBJ1-6, with a tentative D call TRBD1 (6 bases). CDR1 is MNHEY and CDR2 is SMNVEV in the germline V gene (reference sequence). This CDR3 is built from 16 residues. V was cut by 7 bases and J by 5 bases, with 18 bases left in between.

The chain combines TRBV7-2 with TRBJ1-1, with D perhaps TRBD1 (6 bases). V lost 2 bases to trimming and J lost 1 base, with 11 bases between them. Germline loops: CDR1 SGHTA, CDR2 FQGNSA. The CDR3 is 15 amino acids. The CDR3: CASSLRGGTNTEAFF. As DNA, the CDR3 is TGTGCCAGCAGCTTAAGGGGGGGGACGAACACTGAAGCTTTCTTT.